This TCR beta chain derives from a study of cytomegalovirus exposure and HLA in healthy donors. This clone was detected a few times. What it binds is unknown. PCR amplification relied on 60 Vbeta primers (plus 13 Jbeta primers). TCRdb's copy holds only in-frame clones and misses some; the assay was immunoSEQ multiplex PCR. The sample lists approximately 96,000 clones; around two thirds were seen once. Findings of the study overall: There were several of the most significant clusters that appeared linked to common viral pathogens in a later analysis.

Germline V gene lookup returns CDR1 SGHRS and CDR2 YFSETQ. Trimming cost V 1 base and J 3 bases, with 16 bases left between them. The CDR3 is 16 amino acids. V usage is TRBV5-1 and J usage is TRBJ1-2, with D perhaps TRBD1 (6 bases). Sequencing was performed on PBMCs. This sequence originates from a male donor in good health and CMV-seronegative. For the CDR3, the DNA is TGCGCCAGCAGCTTGACGACAGGCGCTGGAGACTATGGCTACACCTTC. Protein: CASSLTTGAGDYGYTF.